This T cell receptor beta chain is drawn from a study of T cell responses to AZD1222 COVID-19 vaccine. Findings and limits, study-wide: Unmutated variant regions are reportedly targeted by nearly half of spike-specific TCRs. Donor demographics were predominantly white British with a female majority; clonal diversity may be underestimated.

Produced via immunoSEQ multiplex PCR; TCRdb's table is partial and in-frame only. The data show about 190,000 clones, around 90% seen once. CDR1 LGHDT and CDR2 YNNKEL come from the germline V gene (reference sequence). V was pared by 0 bases and J by 2 bases, with 10 bases between. The CDR3 has 15 residues. A note on this clone: Its specificity is not known.

The chain combines TRBV3-1 (or the pseudogene TRBV3-2) with TRBJ1-2, with a possible D match to TRBD1 (5 bases). This clonotype was obtained from an adult in good health. The material sequenced was peripheral blood, taken on day 0 of AZD1222 vaccination. This chain's CDR3 is CASSQEGQGNYGYTF. The CDR3 DNA follows: TGTGCCAGCAGCCAAGAAGGGCAGGGCAACTATGGCTACACCTTC.